The clone carrying this T cell receptor (beta chain) was seen ten or more times. At one end, the junction sequence differs from germline, possibly due to a read error. This specimen comes from a study of T-cell reconstitution after alpha-beta-depleted transplantation in children. Preparation of the TCRbeta library involved a method that used unique molecular identifiers. TCRdb itself ran the PCR reads through MiXCR, one entry per CDR3 protein. There are around 800,000 distinct CDR3 sequences in the sample; roughly 16% occur only once, and around 5% lies in the top ten. Per the germline V gene, CDR1 is LNHNV and CDR2 is YYDKDF (reference sequence). The CDR3 length is 14 residues.

The sequence came from a male patient aged 5 to 17 who had a stem cell transplant for acute lymphoblastic leukemia, so the T cells may come from the graft donor. Sequences were derived from PBMCs, mostly from graft donor cells, sampled 360 days after TCRalphabeta/CD19-depleted stem cell transplant. The rearrangement links TRBV15 to TRBJ2-2; D possibly uses TRBD1 or TRBD2 (5 bases each). The CDR3 region has the DNA TGTGCCACCAGGGCAACTATCAGGGACGGAGGCCTGGTTTTT. Its protein is CATRATIRDGGLVF.